The 8 T cell receptor beta chains below were found in one sample sequenced in a study of blood T cells in healthy people across ages. Combining a sample-barcoded 5' primer with a J-beta primer mix, a second PCR ran for roughly 7 to 12 cycles. MiXCR was run by TCRdb on the 5' RACE reads, yielding one entry per CDR3 protein. The top ten clones hold about 3% of a sample with approximately 780,000 distinct CDR3 sequences, about 26% of them seen once. The same sample was also studied in work on T cells of mothers and their children.

Sequenced input: blood. The receptors here all came from a boy under 18 in good health.

The V call is TRBV20-1, the J call TRBJ2-5, with 7 positions matching TRBD1. This CDR3 comprises 12 residues. The V segment lost 5 bases and the J segment 2 bases; nucleotides outside the gene matches: 2. Germline CDR1 reads DFQATT; CDR2 reads SNEGSKA (reference sequence). The CDR3 nucleotides are TGCAGTGCTGGGACAGAACAAGAGACCCAGTACTTC. Translated: CSAGTEQETQYF.

The chain carries TRBV10-3 and TRBJ2-5; TRBD1 agrees at 8 bases. The J segment lost 0 bases and the V segment lost 10 bases, leaving 7 bases of the junction unmatched. CDR1 ENHRY and CDR2 SYGVKD come from the germline V gene. The CDR3 covers 14 residues. The CDR3 sequence: CATRQGKNQETQYF. In nucleotides, the CDR3 is TGTGCCACCCGACAGGGGAAGAACCAAGAGACCCAGTACTTC.

To note about this clonotype: Compared with germline, one end of the junction differs, possibly owing to a read error. This chain links TRBV4-2 with TRBJ2-7; D remains unclear. The germline CDR1 and CDR2 sequences are LGHNA and YNFKEQ. The CDR3 consists of 15 residues. The CDR3 DNA follows: TGTGCCGGCAGCCAATTCGATGAGGTGGGGAACGAGCAGTACTTC. Amino acid sequence: CAGSQFDEVGNEQYF.

The chain uses TRBV6-5 and TRBJ2-5; perhaps D is TRBD1 or TRBD2 (5 bases each). The CDR3 length is 15 residues. Germline-derived CDR1 and CDR2 are MNHEY and SVGAGI. Trimming cost V 5 bases and J 3 bases, with 16 bases left between them. CDR3 loop: CASSRGVPGKETQYF. DNA of the CDR3: TGTGCCAGCAGTAGAGGGGTCCCGGGGAAAGAGACCCAGTACTTC.

There are a few counts of this clonotype. The rearrangement uses TRBV15 and TRBJ2-7, with D possibly TRBD1 on 5 matching bases. This CDR3 spans 13 amino acids. V was clipped by 6 bases and J by 0 bases, with 9 bases between them. The germline CDR1 and CDR2 sequences are LNHNV and YYDKDF (reference sequence). Here the CDR3 reads CATSTGASYEQYF. As DNA, the CDR3 is TGTGCCACCAGTACAGGCGCCTCCTACGAGCAGTACTTC.

This clonotype showed up just a few times. The chain carries TRBV9 and TRBJ2-5; D uncertain. The CDR3 is 15 residues long. Trimming shortened V by 0 bases and J by 5 bases, and 14 bases separated the two germline ends. The germline gives CDR1 SGDLS, CDR2 YYNGEE. DNA for the CDR3: TGTGCCAGCAGCGTAGCTGGTCGAGAGTGGGAGACCCAGTACTTC. Its translation is CASSVAGREWETQYF.

Notes on this clonotype: One end of the junction varies from germline; a read error may be responsible. CDR3 region: CNASPPGGLGKETQYF. The CDR3, as DNA: TGCAATGCTAGTCCCCCGGGGGGACTAGGGAAAGAGACCCAGTACTTC. The chain has TRBV20-1 and TRBJ2-5; the match to TRBD2 covers 8 bases. The CDR3 sequence is 16 residues long. Germline-derived CDR1 and CDR2 are DFQATT and SNEGSKA (reference sequence).

This clonotype has just a few counts. The chain couples TRBV4-2 to TRBJ2-7; possibly TRBD2 for D (6 bases). Matching the DNA end better, TRBJ2-1 makes the J call doubtful. The CDR3 is 18 amino acids. The germline V gene encodes CDR1 LGHNA and CDR2 YNFKEQ. The CDR3 DNA is TGTGCCAGCAGCCAAGTCGGGGTCGGGGGACTGAACTACAATGAGCAGTTCTTC. It translates to CASSQVGVGGLNYNEQFF.